The sequence of this T cell receptor beta chain was determined in a study of cytomegalovirus exposure and HLA in healthy donors. Study-level information: From HLA-typed donors, an early data release held approximately 85 million unique TCRs.

CDR1 is SGHVS and CDR2 is FNYEAQ in the germline V gene. The CDR3 loop spans 20 amino acids. Unmatched junction bases numbered 25, after V lost 1 base and J lost 12 bases. This PCR relied on a set of 60 Vbeta primers and 13 Jbeta primers. TCRdb's table, derived via immunoSEQ multiplex PCR, lists solely in-frame clones and lacks some. The data contain a few hundred thousand clones, approximately 78% of them singletons. Sequences were obtained from PBMCs. The chain has TRBV7-6 and TRBJ2-1, with 9 nucleotides matching TRBD2. This receptor was taken from a man aged 25 to 40 in good health and CMV-seronegative. The CDR3 sequence: CASSLDLNVAGGPGLSGQFF. The CDR3 nucleotides are TGTGCCAGCAGCTTAGATTTGAATGTGGCGGGGGGGCCGGGCTTGTCTGGGCAGTTCTTC.